One and the same sample provided the 17 T cell receptor beta chains below, sequenced in a study of T-cell reconstitution after alpha-beta-depleted transplantation in children. Unique molecular identifiers featured in how the TCRbeta library was prepared. TCRdb processed the PCR reads anew with MiXCR; each CDR3 protein has one entry. The sample consists of approximately 630,000 distinct CDR3 sequences, roughly 14% of them appearing once. Sequenced here: PBMCs, sampled before TCRalphabeta/CD19-depleted stem cell transplant. These receptors were taken from a girl aged 2 to 9 with congenital amegakaryocytic thrombocytopenia, due to receive a stem cell transplant.

This clonotype was detected many times. The chain links TRBV5-1 to TRBJ2-1, with 9 nucleotides matching TRBD2. This CDR3 has 14 amino acids. CDR1 SGHRS and CDR2 YFSETQ come from the germline V gene. J lost 5 bases, V lost 2 bases, and 2 bases had no gene match. This CDR3 is CASSFAGGNNEQFF. DNA of the CDR3: TGCGCCAGCAGCTTTGCGGGAGGGAACAATGAGCAGTTCTTC.

This clonotype was observed at least ten times. The chain is built from TRBV5-1 and TRBJ2-2; 7 positions agree with TRBD1. Germline loops: CDR1 SGHRS, CDR2 YFSETQ. CDR3 length: 16 amino acids. V shed 0 bases, J shed 5 bases, and the junction held 7 bases outside the gene matches. The CDR3 region has the DNA TGCGCCAGCAGCTTGGGGACAGGAATGAAAACCGGGGAGCTGTTTTTT. It translates to CASSLGTGMKTGELFF.

This clonotype was found many times. The chain recombines TRBV10-3 with TRBJ1-5; a weak D match, TRBD1 (6 bases). With 6 bases removed from V and 3 bases from J, the gap between germline ends came to 9 bases. The CDR3 spans 13 residues. Germline V gene data show CDR1 as ENHRY and CDR2 as SYGVKD. This chain's CDR3 is CAIRGQDNQPQHF. CDR3 coding DNA: TGTGCCATCAGGGGACAAGACAATCAGCCCCAGCATTTT.

This clonotype showed up many times. This chain connects TRBV20-1 to TRBJ2-3, with TRBD2 matching 13 bases. CDR1 and CDR2 (germline): DFQATT, SNEGSKA (reference sequence). The junction had 1 base not matched to a gene; V was cut back by 0 bases and J by 4 bases. The CDR3 is 15 amino acids. For the CDR3, the DNA is TGCAGTGCTAGAGATGGACTAGCGGGAGCAGATACGCAGTATTTT. Its protein is CSARDGLAGADTQYF.

This clonotype was picked up many times. J is TRBJ2-3 and V is TRBV10-3, with TRBD1 matching over 7 bases. After removal of 8 bases from V and 2 bases from J, the junction contained 10 bases not matched to a gene. The germline V gene has CDR1 ENHRY and CDR2 SYGVKD. This CDR3 has 15 residues. In DNA form, the CDR3 reads TGTGCCATCCATCCCGGGACAGACAACACAGATACGCAGTATTTT. Its protein product is CAIHPGTDNTDTQYF.

This clonotype occurred once. A clone one base away is much larger, so this may be a read error. The V gene is TRBV21-1, the J gene TRBJ2-3; the table's D call, TRBD1, was not checked against the DNA. TRBV21-1 is deemed a pseudogene. The CDR3 extends over 16 amino acids. The CDR3 nucleotides are TGTGCCAGCAGCCCCAAGGGGACGGGAGAGGGAGATACGCAGTATTTT. Amino acids: CASSPKGTGEGDTQYF.

The rearrangement uses TRBV7-6 and TRBJ2-1, with TRBD2 matching 12 bases. Germline CDR1 and CDR2: SGHVS and FNYEAQ. CDR3 length: 17 residues. Trimming cost V 5 bases and J 8 bases; bases outside gene matches: 13. The CDR3 nucleotides read TGTGCCAGCAGCCGCTCCTCGACTAGCGGGAGTTTCGATGAGCAGTTCTTC. Its translation: CASSRSSTSGSFDEQFF. Supplemented by reference TRBV7-6 and TRBJ2-1, the full variable domain reads GAGVSQSPRYKVTKRGQDVALRCDPISGHVSLYWYRQALGQGPEFLTYFNYEAQQDKSGLPNDRFSAERPEGSISTLTIQRTEQRDSAMYRCASSRSSTSGSFDEQFFGPGTRLTVL.

This clonotype was observed many times. This chain links TRBV20-1 with TRBJ2-7; D ambiguous. The length of the CDR3 is 11 residues. Trimming pared 6 bases from V and 4 bases from J, leaving 10 bases between. CDR1 DFQATT and CDR2 SNEGSKA come from the germline V gene (reference sequence). The CDR3 bases are TGCAGTGCGGGGATTTTGTACGAGCAGTACTTC. Translated, it gives CSAGILYEQYF.

This clonotype was detected only a few times. The rearrangement links TRBV12-3 or TRBV12-4 to TRBJ2-3; D is unresolved. The V end lost 3 bases, the J end lost 1 base, and 11 bases lay between the germline ends. This CDR3 is 15 amino acids long. In DNA form, the CDR3 reads TGTGCCAGCAGTTTGTCTCCGGACGGCACAGATACGCAGTATTTT. It yields the protein CASSLSPDGTDTQYF.

The rearrangement joins TRBV7-2 to TRBJ2-3; D is possibly TRBD1 or TRBD2 (5 bases each). With 4 bases removed from V and 1 base from J, the gap between germline ends came to 24 bases. CDR3 length equals 19 residues. Germline V gene data show CDR1 as SGHTA and CDR2 as FQGNSA. The CDR3 DNA reads as TGTGCCAGCAGCTGGAGCTCCGCCGGTCTAATGGGGGGCACAGATACGCAGTATTTT. This encodes CASSWSSAGLMGGTDTQYF.

This clonotype has at least ten counts. The chain links TRBV20-1 to TRBJ2-4; D unclear. The CDR3 extends over 15 amino acids. Germline values: CDR1 DFQATT, CDR2 SNEGSKA (reference sequence). V was trimmed by 7 bases and J by 2 bases, leaving 18 bases between them. The CDR3: CSVRSYPMSKNIQYF. The CDR3 nucleotides are TGCAGTGTCAGGTCGTACCCTATGTCCAAAAACATTCAGTACTTC.

This clonotype was recorded at least ten times. The J gene is TRBJ2-1, the V gene TRBV7-9; D is undetermined. The CDR3 runs 14 residues. Germline CDR1 and CDR2: SEHNR and FQNEAQ (reference sequence). V shed 2 bases and J shed 5 bases, with 10 bases lying between them. In nucleotides, the CDR3 is TGTGCCAGCAGCTTAAACCCCCTTCACAATGAGCAGTTCTTC. Translation gives CASSLNPLHNEQFF.

The J gene is TRBJ1-5, the V gene TRBV30, with D tentatively TRBD1 (6 bases). Germline V gene sequence: CDR1 GTSNPN, CDR2 SVGIG (reference sequence). This CDR3 comprises 16 residues. V lost 4 bases and J 1 base, leaving 17 bases between the germline ends. The DNA of the CDR3 is TGTGCCTGGAAAGGGAAAGGGGGGCCGAGCAATCAGCCCCAGCATTTT. This sequence encodes CAWKGKGGPSNQPQHF. The full variable domain, in which reference TRBV30 and TRBJ1-5 provide the parts outside the CDR3, is SQTIHQWPATLVQPVGSPLSLECTVEGTSNPNLYWYRQAAGRGLQLLFYSVGIGQISSEVPQNLSASRPQDRQFILSSKKLLLSDSGFYLCAWKGKGGPSNQPQHFGDGTRLSIL.

Of note for this clonotype: A much larger clone is a single base away; this may be a read error. J is TRBJ1-1 and V is TRBV25-1; tentative D call: TRBD1 (6 bases). Looked up from germline, CDR1 is MGHDK and CDR2 is SYGVNS. CDR3 length equals 13 residues. The V end was cut by 10 bases, the J end by 1 base, with 13 bases between. In DNA form, the CDR3 reads TGTGCCATCATGGTACAGGGGAACACTGAAGCTTTCTTT. It specifies CAIMVQGNTEAFF.

There are a few counts of this clonotype. The chain uses TRBV15 and TRBJ2-3; D not certain. The CDR3 runs 14 residues. Germline V lookup: CDR1 LNHNV, CDR2 YYDKDF (reference sequence). Trimming left V 0 bases short and J 7 bases short, with 11 bases between. The CDR3 nucleotides read TGTGCCACCAGCAGAGAAATCGAAGGGAATACGCAGTATTTT. Translating gives CATSREIEGNTQYF.

This clonotype was detected a few times. The CDR3 protein is CASSLSSANTDTQYF. The CDR3 bases are TGTGCCAGCAGCTTATCCAGCGCGAACACAGATACGCAGTATTTT. The chain couples TRBV7-3 to TRBJ2-3; no firm D call. CDR3 size: 15 residues. Germline V gene sequence: CDR1 SGHTA, CDR2 FQGTGA. Trimming took off 2 bases at V and 2 bases at J, with 11 bases between the two ends.

This clonotype was counted only a few times. The chain uses TRBV5-4 and TRBJ2-3; 7 bases map to TRBD2. Trimming took 4 bases from V and 4 from J; bases not matched to a gene: 9. CDR1 and CDR2 (germline): SGHNT, YYREEE (reference sequence). The CDR3 loop spans 15 amino acids. CDR3 region: CASSPGGGSPDTQYF. In DNA, the CDR3 is TGTGCCAGCAGCCCGGGGGGAGGGTCCCCAGATACGCAGTATTTT.